The source of this TCR delta chain is a study of Vδ1+ human thymocytes. Study results and limitations: Thymic TRG and TRD repertoires appeared highly polyclonal. The authors advised highly purified populations and single-cell validation. Despite high sort purity, roughly 19% of thymic T cell receptor delta sequences were Vdelta2.

This clone has just a few counts. Its antigen is unknown. Trimming at V came to 4 bases and at J to 0 bases, leaving 23 bases not matched to a gene. Germline loops: CDR1 TSWWSYY, CDR2 QGS. The CDR3 length is 22 residues. The sorted cells were CD3+ Vdelta1+ Vdelta2- thymocytes from alphabeta-depleted thymus. Vdelta1+ thymocyte sorts reached between about 98% and 99.6% purity. The template was reverse-transcribed extracted RNA. Pooled V-gene forward primers with one constant-region reverse primer generated the CDR3 amplicons by multiplex PCR. TCRdb ran CATT on the multiplex PCR reads. In the table there are about 50,000 delta-chain clones, about 14% of which are singletons.

The clonotype comes from a girl under three years old who had congenital heart surgery. The genes are TRDV1 and TRDJ1; 10 nucleotides align to TRDD3. The specimen was Vdelta1+ gamma-delta thymocytes from the thymus. Subset in this sample: FACS-sorted CD3+ TCRalphabeta- TCRVdelta1+ TCRVdelta2- thymocytes. In DNA, the CDR3 is TGTGCTCTTGGGGGGTCCTTCCCGCCCTGGGGGATAGAGTGGGAGTACACCGATAAACTCATCTTT. Protein sequence: CALGGSFPPWGIEWEYTDKLIF.